This T cell receptor (beta chain) was identified in a study of shared clonotypes between healthy human individuals. At the level of the study: Ranging from 18 to 49 in age, donors were two women and a few men.

General study points: Shared across a few donors were around 5% of the naive CD4 clonotypes.

Adults of Caucasian background living in Nashville, Tennessee made up all donors. Data came from immunoSEQ multiplex PCR; TCRdb stores just in-frame clones and leaves some out. This sample has a few million clones, with nearly 97% found just once. A note on this clone: Its antigen is undetermined. Other DNA sequences in this specimen translate into the identical CDR3.

The CDR3 is 15 amino acids. Germline CDR1 MNHNS, CDR2 SASEGT. Between the trimmed V and J ends, which lost 3 bases and 0 bases, there was a span of 8 bases. The genes are TRBV6-1 and TRBJ1-4, with unresolved D. The specimen sequenced was naive CD4+ T cells sorted from blood. Indicated subset: CD45RA+ positively selected. This clonotype was sampled from a man aged 18 to 29 in good health. CDR3 amino acids: CASSEGGATNEKLFF. The CDR3 DNA is TGTGCCAGCAGTGAGGGCGGGGCAACTAATGAAAAACTGTTTTTT.